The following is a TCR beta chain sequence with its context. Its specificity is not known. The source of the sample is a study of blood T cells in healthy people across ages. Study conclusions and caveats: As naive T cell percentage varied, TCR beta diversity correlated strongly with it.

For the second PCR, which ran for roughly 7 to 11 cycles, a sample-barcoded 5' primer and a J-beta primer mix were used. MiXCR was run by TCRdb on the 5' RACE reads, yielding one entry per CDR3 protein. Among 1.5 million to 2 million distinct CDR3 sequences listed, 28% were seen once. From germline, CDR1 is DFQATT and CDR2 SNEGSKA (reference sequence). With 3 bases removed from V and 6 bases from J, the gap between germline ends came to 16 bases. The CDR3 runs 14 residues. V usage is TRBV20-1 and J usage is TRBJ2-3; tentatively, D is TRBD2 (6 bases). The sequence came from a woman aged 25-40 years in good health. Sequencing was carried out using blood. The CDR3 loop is CSASWASVPDTQYF. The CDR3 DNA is TGCAGTGCTAGTTGGGCTAGCGTCCCGGATACGCAGTATTTT.